This T cell receptor beta chain came from a study of CD8+ T cells in alopecia areata. Findings and caveats of the study: The study found TCR sharing across patients less clear than in mice, possibly for HLA reasons.

Extracted RNA was reverse transcribed, and the resulting cDNA served as sequencing template. Using immunoSEQ multiplex PCR, the repertoire was profiled, and TCRdb retains in-frame clones only, with some absent. The sample has around 190,000 clones, roughly three fifths seen once. Comments on this clone: Its specificity is not known.

This CDR3 is 13 amino acids long. V dropped 0 bases and J dropped 4 bases, with 7 bases sitting between them. Germline values: CDR1 SGHRS, CDR2 YFSETQ. The gene calls are TRBV5-1 and TRBJ1-1, with no clear D. Sequencing input: CD8+ T cells sorted from blood. This receptor was obtained from a human donor in good health. DNA for the CDR3: TGCGCCAGCAGCTTGGGAGGAGGCACTGAAGCTTTCTTT. As protein: CASSLGGGTEAFF.